The clone carrying this TCR beta chain was seen a few times. Its antigen remains unidentified. Per sample, at least 6 micrograms of total RNA were extracted. The data were taken from a study of blood T cells in healthy people across ages. Whole-study results and caveats: TCR beta diversity, measured per million T cells, fell in a roughly linear way with age. Long-lived donors had more naive CD4+ cells and higher diversity than aged donors. Observed TCR beta diversity showed a strong correlation with the percentage of naive T cells as measured by flow cytometry.

The authors ran a second PCR of roughly 6 to 12 cycles using a sample-barcoded 5' primer and a J-beta primer mix. TCRdb processed the 5' RACE reads anew with MiXCR; each CDR3 protein has one entry. The data contain approximately 290,000 distinct CDR3 sequences, roughly a quarter of them singletons. Germline loops: CDR1 SGHTA, CDR2 FQGTGA. Trimming left V 4 bases short and J 1 base short, with 12 bases between. The CDR3 runs to 15 residues. The receptor's source is a woman in her seventies in good health. The sequenced sample consisted of blood. The chain employs TRBV7-3 and TRBJ2-3; the D gene is possibly TRBD2 (6 bases). CDR3 sequence: CASSYTGLGTDTQYF. CDR3 nucleotide sequence: TGTGCCAGCAGCTATACGGGACTCGGCACAGATACGCAGTATTTT. The full variable domain, with the rest looked up from reference TRBV7-3 and TRBJ2-3, is GAGVSQTPSNKVTEKGKYVELRCDPISGHTALYWYRQSLGQGPEFLIYFQGTGAADDSGLPNDRFFAVRPEGSVSTLKIQRTERGDSAVYLCASSYTGLGTDTQYFGPGTRLTVL.